The next 29 T cell receptor beta chains were all read from a single sample in a study of T cell responses to AZD1222 COVID-19 vaccine. The data were produced by immunoSEQ multiplex PCR, yet TCRdb's version contains in-frame clones alone and is incomplete. The sample lists 90,000 to 120,000 clones, 89% seen once, with 6.5% to 8% in the top ten. The source material was peripheral blood, sampled on day 0 of AZD1222 vaccination. The receptor set was obtained from an adult in good health.

The chain joins TRBV6-2 or TRBV6-3 to TRBJ2-7, with unresolved D. The germline V gene has CDR1 MNHEY and CDR2 SVGEGT. V lost 5 bases and J lost 9, with 14 bases in between. CDR3 length: 12 amino acids. In DNA, the CDR3 is TGTGCCAGCAGTCAAACTTCGCATGGGCAGTACTTC. It encodes CASSQTSHGQYF.

V usage is TRBV25-1 and J usage is TRBJ2-2; D remains unclear. The V gene's germline CDR1 is MGHDK and CDR2 SYGVNS. CDR3 size: 16 residues. V lost 3 bases and J 1 base, leaving 12 bases between the germline ends. For the CDR3, the DNA is TGTGCCAGCAGTGATGTCGAGGTTCTGAACACCGGGGAGCTGTTTTTT. This translates into CASSDVEVLNTGELFF.

The rearrangement uses TRBV15 and TRBJ1-1; maybe TRBD1 (5 bases). Trimming cost V 0 bases and J 3 bases, with 14 bases left between them. Germline CDR1 reads LNHNV; CDR2 reads YYDKDF (reference sequence). The CDR3 runs 16 residues. Here the CDR3 reads CATSRDRSGWDTEAFF. DNA for the CDR3: TGTGCCACCAGCAGAGATCGATCAGGGTGGGACACTGAAGCTTTCTTT.

The V call is TRBV3-1 (or the pseudogene TRBV3-2), the J call TRBJ1-5, with D possibly TRBD1 on 6 matching bases. The CDR3 runs 15 residues. V was trimmed by 3 bases and J by 0 bases, leaving 9 bases between them. Germline lookup yields CDR1 LGHDT and CDR2 YNNKEL (reference sequence). CDR3 nucleotide sequence: TGTGCCAGCAGCCAGGGACAAGATAGCAATCAGCCCCAGCATTTT. It codes for CASSQGQDSNQPQHF.

V gene TRBV6-5 combines with J gene TRBJ1-1; TRBD1 is a possible D gene (6 bases). In germline, CDR1 is MNHEY, CDR2 SVGAGI. Trimming left V 10 bases short and J 3 bases short, with 9 bases between. This CDR3 spans 11 amino acids. In nucleotides, the CDR3 is TGTGCCACCCAGGGGTACACTGAAGCTTTCTTT. Residues: CATQGYTEAFF.

The V gene is TRBV27, the J gene TRBJ2-1; 7 bases agree with TRBD2. V dropped 2 bases and J dropped 10; count of bases not matched to a gene: 11. The germline CDR1 and CDR2 sequences are MNHEY and SMNVEV (reference sequence). The CDR3 spans 15 residues. DNA of the CDR3: TGTGCCAGCAGTTTAGGGGGAGGGCTCGTATCAGAGCAGTTCTTC. Its protein is CASSLGGGLVSEQFF.

The chain joins TRBV5-6 to TRBJ1-5; no clear D gene. This CDR3 has 14 residues. Trimming left V 0 bases short and J 4 bases short, with 8 bases between. Germline CDR1 is SGHDT and CDR2 is YYEEEE. The CDR3 is CASSLASGNQPQHF. CDR3 nucleotide sequence: TGTGCCAGCAGCTTGGCATCGGGAAATCAGCCCCAGCATTTT.

J is TRBJ2-7 and V is TRBV9; D gene ambiguous. Germline CDR1 and CDR2: SGDLS and YYNGEE. The CDR3 spans 16 residues. The V gene lost 0 bases and the J gene lost 2 bases, with 15 bases spanning the gap. The chain's CDR3 is CASSVALANPPYEQYF. CDR3 coding DNA: TGTGCCAGCAGCGTAGCTTTAGCCAATCCACCCTACGAGCAGTACTTC. The full variable domain, its missing parts supplied by reference TRBV9 and TRBJ2-7, is DSGVTQTPKHLITATGQRVTLRCSPRSGDLSVYWYQQSLDQGLQFLIQYYNGEERAKGNILERFSAQQFPDLHSELNLSSLELGDSALYFCASSVALANPPYEQYFGPGTRLTVT.

About this clone itself: Other DNA sequences in the same sample also yield this CDR3. The chain carries TRBV30 and TRBJ1-1; TRBD1 agrees at 9 bases. Germline V gene data show CDR1 as GTSNPN and CDR2 as SVGIG (reference sequence). The CDR3 has 13 amino acids. V dropped 3 bases and J dropped 10; count of bases not matched to a gene: 9. The CDR3 coding sequence is TGTGCCTGGAGACGACAGGGGGAAATTGGAGCTTTCTTT. Protein product: CAWRRQGEIGAFF. Full variable domain (rest looked up from reference TRBV30 and TRBJ1-1): SQTIHQWPATLVQPVGSPLSLECTVEGTSNPNLYWYRQAAGRGLQLLFYSVGIGQISSEVPQNLSASRPQDRQFILSSKKLLLSDSGFYLCAWRRQGEIGAFFGQGTRLTVV.

The chain carries TRBV15 and TRBJ1-2; 10 bases map to TRBD1. V was pared by 0 bases and J by 8 bases, with 3 bases of the junction left unmatched. Germline V CDR1 and CDR2: LNHNV, YYDKDF (reference sequence). CDR3 length: 14 residues. Written as DNA, the CDR3 is TGTGCCACCAGCAGAGAAGACAGGGGGCGAGGCTACACCTTC. It encodes CATSREDRGRGYTF.

CDR3 in DNA: TGTGCCAGTAGTATTGGGAGTTACACCCCCACTGAAGCTTTCTTT. Amino acids: CASSIGSYTPTEAFF. The chain recombines TRBV19 with TRBJ1-1; D is uncertain. The CDR3 extends over 15 amino acids. CDR1 and CDR2 (germline): LNHDA, SQIVND (reference sequence). Deletions cut 3 bases from V and 4 bases from J, with 15 bases between.

V and J are TRBV7-2 and TRBJ2-3; D might be TRBD1 or TRBD2, each matching 5 bases. CDR1 is SGHTA, CDR2 FQGNSA, per germline. V was shortened by 1 base and J by 4 bases, with 12 bases between the two germline ends. The CDR3 length is 15 residues. The CDR3 sequence: CASSLGYPGPDTQYF. As DNA, the CDR3 is TGTGCCAGCAGCTTAGGATATCCGGGGCCAGATACGCAGTATTTT.

The rearrangement joins TRBV7-3 to TRBJ1-3, with a weak D call TRBD1 (5 bases). Trimming took off 5 bases at V and 0 bases at J, with 11 bases between the two ends. Germline CDR1 reads SGHTA; CDR2 reads FQGTGA. The CDR3 loop spans 15 amino acids. The CDR3 is CASSPGFPSGNTIYF. The CDR3 DNA is TGTGCCAGCAGCCCAGGGTTTCCCTCTGGAAACACCATATATTTT.

For the CDR3, the DNA is TGTGCCAGCAGCCCGGGACTAGCGGGAGATACGCAGTATTTT. This encodes CASSPGLAGDTQYF. The chain uses TRBV11-1 and TRBJ2-3; 12 nucleotides match TRBD2. The CDR3 length is 14 residues. With 5 bases clipped from V and 5 bases from J, the junction kept 2 bases outside the gene matches. Germline V gene sequence: CDR1 SGHAT, CDR2 FQDESV (reference sequence).

The chain is built from TRBV2 and TRBJ1-5, with 8 bases that match TRBD1. Germline V gives CDR1 SNHLY, CDR2 FYNNEI. Germline trimming cut 1 base from V and 6 bases from J; bases unmatched to any gene: 2. The CDR3 sequence is 14 residues long. CDR3 DNA: TGTGCCAGCAGTGAAGGCCAGGGGGCTCAGCCCCAGCATTTT. Translating gives CASSEGQGAQPQHF.

Notes on this clone: The sample contains more than one DNA sequence encoding this CDR3. This sequence joins TRBV18 and TRBJ2-7; D gene uncertain. Trimming shortened V by 3 bases and J by 0 bases, and 9 bases separated the two germline ends. The CDR3 runs 14 residues. Germline CDR1 and CDR2: KGHSH and LQKENI. The CDR3 spells CASSPGQSSYEQYF. The CDR3 bases are TGTGCCAGCTCACCCGGGCAGAGCTCCTACGAGCAGTACTTC.

Only one count was recorded for this clone. The chain is built from TRBV29-1 and TRBJ2-3; tentatively, D is TRBD1 (6 bases). Trimming cost V 7 bases and J 0 bases, with 14 bases left between them. This CDR3 contains 14 residues. Germline loops: CDR1 SQVTM, CDR2 ANQGSEA. The CDR3 DNA reads as TGCAGCGCACAGGGCACAACTAGCACAGATACGCAGTATTTT. Encoded protein: CSAQGTTSTDTQYF.

The chain recombines TRBV18 with TRBJ1-4; maybe TRBD1 (5 bases). The CDR3 is 15 residues long. V gave up 0 bases and J gave up 8 bases, with 13 bases separating them. The germline gives CDR1 KGHSH, CDR2 LQKENI. The CDR3 DNA sequence: TGTGCCAGCTCACCACCGGGACCACGAGGGGAAAAACTGTTTTTT. This gives the protein CASSPPGPRGEKLFF.

This chain uses TRBV24-1 with TRBJ2-2; 7 bases are shared with TRBD1. The germline CDR1 and CDR2 sequences are KGHDR and SFDVKD. The CDR3 loop spans 16 amino acids. The J segment lost 0 bases and the V segment lost 2 bases, leaving 2 bases of the junction unmatched. CDR3 nucleotides: TGTGCCACCAGTGATTCGACAGGGACGAACACCGGGGAGCTGTTTTTT. Its protein is CATSDSTGTNTGELFF.

This chain joins TRBV18 and TRBJ1-1; D is possibly TRBD1 (5 bases). The CDR3 contains 13 residues. Germline CDR1 and CDR2: KGHSH and LQKENI. Deletions cut 2 bases from V and 3 bases from J, with 7 bases between. CDR3 amino acids: CASSPRGDTEAFF. In DNA form, the CDR3 reads TGTGCCAGCTCACCAAGGGGAGACACTGAAGCTTTCTTT.

The chain recombines TRBV6-5 with TRBJ1-2, with a tentative D call TRBD1 (5 bases). Trimming removed 0 bases from V and 0 bases from J, with 11 bases in between. The CDR3 is made up of 16 amino acids. Germline V gene sequence: CDR1 MNHEY, CDR2 SVGAGI. CDR3 nucleotide sequence: TGTGCCAGCAGTTACTCGGAGACAGCGCCTAACTATGGCTACACCTTC. Translated, it gives CASSYSETAPNYGYTF.

This CDR3 reads CASSPRDRVLSGANVLTF. The CDR3, as DNA: TGTGCCAGCAGTCCCCGGGACAGGGTCCTCTCTGGGGCCAACGTCCTGACTTTC. The rearrangement uses TRBV27 and TRBJ2-6; 9 bases are shared with TRBD1. CDR3 length: 18 amino acids. J lost 0 bases, V lost 5 bases, and 8 bases had no gene match. Looked up from germline, CDR1 is MNHEY and CDR2 is SMNVEV (reference sequence).

The J gene is TRBJ1-5, the V gene TRBV11-2; 7 bases fit TRBD1. Germline CDR1 reads SGHAT; CDR2 reads FQNNGV. Trimming removed 5 bases from V and 0 bases from J; junction bases left unmatched: 4. The CDR3 runs 15 residues. CDR3 protein: CASSQGQFSNQPQHF. The DNA of the CDR3 is TGTGCCAGCAGCCAGGGACAGTTTAGCAATCAGCCCCAGCATTTT.

The chain has TRBV7-9 and TRBJ2-7, with D possibly TRBD2 on 5 matching bases. Germline values: CDR1 SEHNR, CDR2 FQNEAQ (reference sequence). This CDR3 is 14 amino acids long. V lost 5 bases and J 0 bases, leaving 11 bases between the germline ends. CDR3 DNA: TGTGCCAGCAGCCGACTACCGAGCTCCTACGAGCAGTACTTC. This sequence encodes CASSRLPSSYEQYF. The variable domain in full, completed from reference TRBV7-9 and TRBJ2-7, reads DTGVSQNPRHKITKRGQNVTFRCDPISEHNRLYWYRQTLGQGPEFLTYFQNEAQLEKSRLLSDRFSAERPKGSFSTLEIQRTEQGDSAMYLCASSRLPSSYEQYFGPGTRLTVT.

The chain has TRBV7-6 and TRBJ2-1; 8 nucleotides line up with TRBD2. Trimming at V came to 3 bases and at J to 7 bases, leaving 5 bases not matched to a gene. CDR1 and CDR2 from the germline V gene are SGHVS and FNYEAQ. This CDR3 has 14 residues. This CDR3 reads CASSFRPGGNEQFF. In DNA, the CDR3 is TGTGCCAGCAGCTTCCGTCCGGGGGGGAATGAGCAGTTCTTC.

The chain combines TRBV4-1 with TRBJ1-3, with D possibly being TRBD1 (6 bases). CDR1 and CDR2 (germline): MGHRA, YSYEKL. V was cut by 3 bases and J by 4 bases, with 13 bases left in between. This CDR3 is 15 amino acids long. CDR3: CASSHSRGAGNTIYF. The DNA for the CDR3 is TGCGCCAGCAGCCATAGCCGGGGGGCCGGAAACACCATATATTTT.

This chain connects TRBV19 to TRBJ1-1, with TRBD1 as a possible D gene (6 bases). CDR1 LNHDA and CDR2 SQIVND come from the germline V gene (reference sequence). CDR3 size: 18 residues. With 1 base removed from V and 2 bases from J, the gap between germline ends came to 20 bases. CDR3 region: CASSIVSGQGMGNTEAFF. In DNA form, the CDR3 reads TGTGCCAGTAGTATAGTTTCGGGACAAGGGATGGGAAACACTGAAGCTTTCTTT.

The chain recombines TRBV7-2 with TRBJ2-2, with 8 nucleotides matching TRBD2. From germline, CDR1 is SGHTA and CDR2 FQGNSA. The CDR3 is 12 amino acids. V trimming: 8 bases; J trimming: 7 bases; junction bases outside the gene matches: 3. The chain's CDR3 is CASSGGGGELFF. CDR3 nucleotides: TGTGCCAGCTCCGGGGGGGGCGGGGAGCTGTTTTTT.

This rearrangement joins TRBV18 to TRBJ2-4; possible D gene TRBD1, 6 bases. V lost 6 bases and J lost 8, with 8 bases in between. This CDR3 is built from 11 residues. Germline values: CDR1 KGHSH, CDR2 LQKENI. The DNA of the CDR3 is TGTGCCAGCTCTTCAGGGGACATTCAGTACTTC. The encoded protein is CASSSGDIQYF.